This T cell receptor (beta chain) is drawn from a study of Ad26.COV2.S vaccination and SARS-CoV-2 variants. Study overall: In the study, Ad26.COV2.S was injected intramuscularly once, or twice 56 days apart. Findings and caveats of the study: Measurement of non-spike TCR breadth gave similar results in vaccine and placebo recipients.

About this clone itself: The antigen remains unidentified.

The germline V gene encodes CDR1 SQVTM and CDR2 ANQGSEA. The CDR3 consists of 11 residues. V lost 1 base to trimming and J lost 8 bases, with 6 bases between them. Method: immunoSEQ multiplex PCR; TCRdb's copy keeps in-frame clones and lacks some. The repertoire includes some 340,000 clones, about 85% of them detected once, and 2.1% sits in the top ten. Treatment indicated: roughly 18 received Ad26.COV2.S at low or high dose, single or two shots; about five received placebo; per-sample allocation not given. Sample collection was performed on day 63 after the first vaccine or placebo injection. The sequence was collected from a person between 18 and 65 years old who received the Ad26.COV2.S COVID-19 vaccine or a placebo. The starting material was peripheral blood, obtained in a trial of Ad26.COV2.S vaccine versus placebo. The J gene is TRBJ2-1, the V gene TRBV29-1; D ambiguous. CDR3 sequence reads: CSVEARYEQFF. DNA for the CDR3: TGCAGCGTTGAAGCCAGGTATGAGCAGTTCTTC.